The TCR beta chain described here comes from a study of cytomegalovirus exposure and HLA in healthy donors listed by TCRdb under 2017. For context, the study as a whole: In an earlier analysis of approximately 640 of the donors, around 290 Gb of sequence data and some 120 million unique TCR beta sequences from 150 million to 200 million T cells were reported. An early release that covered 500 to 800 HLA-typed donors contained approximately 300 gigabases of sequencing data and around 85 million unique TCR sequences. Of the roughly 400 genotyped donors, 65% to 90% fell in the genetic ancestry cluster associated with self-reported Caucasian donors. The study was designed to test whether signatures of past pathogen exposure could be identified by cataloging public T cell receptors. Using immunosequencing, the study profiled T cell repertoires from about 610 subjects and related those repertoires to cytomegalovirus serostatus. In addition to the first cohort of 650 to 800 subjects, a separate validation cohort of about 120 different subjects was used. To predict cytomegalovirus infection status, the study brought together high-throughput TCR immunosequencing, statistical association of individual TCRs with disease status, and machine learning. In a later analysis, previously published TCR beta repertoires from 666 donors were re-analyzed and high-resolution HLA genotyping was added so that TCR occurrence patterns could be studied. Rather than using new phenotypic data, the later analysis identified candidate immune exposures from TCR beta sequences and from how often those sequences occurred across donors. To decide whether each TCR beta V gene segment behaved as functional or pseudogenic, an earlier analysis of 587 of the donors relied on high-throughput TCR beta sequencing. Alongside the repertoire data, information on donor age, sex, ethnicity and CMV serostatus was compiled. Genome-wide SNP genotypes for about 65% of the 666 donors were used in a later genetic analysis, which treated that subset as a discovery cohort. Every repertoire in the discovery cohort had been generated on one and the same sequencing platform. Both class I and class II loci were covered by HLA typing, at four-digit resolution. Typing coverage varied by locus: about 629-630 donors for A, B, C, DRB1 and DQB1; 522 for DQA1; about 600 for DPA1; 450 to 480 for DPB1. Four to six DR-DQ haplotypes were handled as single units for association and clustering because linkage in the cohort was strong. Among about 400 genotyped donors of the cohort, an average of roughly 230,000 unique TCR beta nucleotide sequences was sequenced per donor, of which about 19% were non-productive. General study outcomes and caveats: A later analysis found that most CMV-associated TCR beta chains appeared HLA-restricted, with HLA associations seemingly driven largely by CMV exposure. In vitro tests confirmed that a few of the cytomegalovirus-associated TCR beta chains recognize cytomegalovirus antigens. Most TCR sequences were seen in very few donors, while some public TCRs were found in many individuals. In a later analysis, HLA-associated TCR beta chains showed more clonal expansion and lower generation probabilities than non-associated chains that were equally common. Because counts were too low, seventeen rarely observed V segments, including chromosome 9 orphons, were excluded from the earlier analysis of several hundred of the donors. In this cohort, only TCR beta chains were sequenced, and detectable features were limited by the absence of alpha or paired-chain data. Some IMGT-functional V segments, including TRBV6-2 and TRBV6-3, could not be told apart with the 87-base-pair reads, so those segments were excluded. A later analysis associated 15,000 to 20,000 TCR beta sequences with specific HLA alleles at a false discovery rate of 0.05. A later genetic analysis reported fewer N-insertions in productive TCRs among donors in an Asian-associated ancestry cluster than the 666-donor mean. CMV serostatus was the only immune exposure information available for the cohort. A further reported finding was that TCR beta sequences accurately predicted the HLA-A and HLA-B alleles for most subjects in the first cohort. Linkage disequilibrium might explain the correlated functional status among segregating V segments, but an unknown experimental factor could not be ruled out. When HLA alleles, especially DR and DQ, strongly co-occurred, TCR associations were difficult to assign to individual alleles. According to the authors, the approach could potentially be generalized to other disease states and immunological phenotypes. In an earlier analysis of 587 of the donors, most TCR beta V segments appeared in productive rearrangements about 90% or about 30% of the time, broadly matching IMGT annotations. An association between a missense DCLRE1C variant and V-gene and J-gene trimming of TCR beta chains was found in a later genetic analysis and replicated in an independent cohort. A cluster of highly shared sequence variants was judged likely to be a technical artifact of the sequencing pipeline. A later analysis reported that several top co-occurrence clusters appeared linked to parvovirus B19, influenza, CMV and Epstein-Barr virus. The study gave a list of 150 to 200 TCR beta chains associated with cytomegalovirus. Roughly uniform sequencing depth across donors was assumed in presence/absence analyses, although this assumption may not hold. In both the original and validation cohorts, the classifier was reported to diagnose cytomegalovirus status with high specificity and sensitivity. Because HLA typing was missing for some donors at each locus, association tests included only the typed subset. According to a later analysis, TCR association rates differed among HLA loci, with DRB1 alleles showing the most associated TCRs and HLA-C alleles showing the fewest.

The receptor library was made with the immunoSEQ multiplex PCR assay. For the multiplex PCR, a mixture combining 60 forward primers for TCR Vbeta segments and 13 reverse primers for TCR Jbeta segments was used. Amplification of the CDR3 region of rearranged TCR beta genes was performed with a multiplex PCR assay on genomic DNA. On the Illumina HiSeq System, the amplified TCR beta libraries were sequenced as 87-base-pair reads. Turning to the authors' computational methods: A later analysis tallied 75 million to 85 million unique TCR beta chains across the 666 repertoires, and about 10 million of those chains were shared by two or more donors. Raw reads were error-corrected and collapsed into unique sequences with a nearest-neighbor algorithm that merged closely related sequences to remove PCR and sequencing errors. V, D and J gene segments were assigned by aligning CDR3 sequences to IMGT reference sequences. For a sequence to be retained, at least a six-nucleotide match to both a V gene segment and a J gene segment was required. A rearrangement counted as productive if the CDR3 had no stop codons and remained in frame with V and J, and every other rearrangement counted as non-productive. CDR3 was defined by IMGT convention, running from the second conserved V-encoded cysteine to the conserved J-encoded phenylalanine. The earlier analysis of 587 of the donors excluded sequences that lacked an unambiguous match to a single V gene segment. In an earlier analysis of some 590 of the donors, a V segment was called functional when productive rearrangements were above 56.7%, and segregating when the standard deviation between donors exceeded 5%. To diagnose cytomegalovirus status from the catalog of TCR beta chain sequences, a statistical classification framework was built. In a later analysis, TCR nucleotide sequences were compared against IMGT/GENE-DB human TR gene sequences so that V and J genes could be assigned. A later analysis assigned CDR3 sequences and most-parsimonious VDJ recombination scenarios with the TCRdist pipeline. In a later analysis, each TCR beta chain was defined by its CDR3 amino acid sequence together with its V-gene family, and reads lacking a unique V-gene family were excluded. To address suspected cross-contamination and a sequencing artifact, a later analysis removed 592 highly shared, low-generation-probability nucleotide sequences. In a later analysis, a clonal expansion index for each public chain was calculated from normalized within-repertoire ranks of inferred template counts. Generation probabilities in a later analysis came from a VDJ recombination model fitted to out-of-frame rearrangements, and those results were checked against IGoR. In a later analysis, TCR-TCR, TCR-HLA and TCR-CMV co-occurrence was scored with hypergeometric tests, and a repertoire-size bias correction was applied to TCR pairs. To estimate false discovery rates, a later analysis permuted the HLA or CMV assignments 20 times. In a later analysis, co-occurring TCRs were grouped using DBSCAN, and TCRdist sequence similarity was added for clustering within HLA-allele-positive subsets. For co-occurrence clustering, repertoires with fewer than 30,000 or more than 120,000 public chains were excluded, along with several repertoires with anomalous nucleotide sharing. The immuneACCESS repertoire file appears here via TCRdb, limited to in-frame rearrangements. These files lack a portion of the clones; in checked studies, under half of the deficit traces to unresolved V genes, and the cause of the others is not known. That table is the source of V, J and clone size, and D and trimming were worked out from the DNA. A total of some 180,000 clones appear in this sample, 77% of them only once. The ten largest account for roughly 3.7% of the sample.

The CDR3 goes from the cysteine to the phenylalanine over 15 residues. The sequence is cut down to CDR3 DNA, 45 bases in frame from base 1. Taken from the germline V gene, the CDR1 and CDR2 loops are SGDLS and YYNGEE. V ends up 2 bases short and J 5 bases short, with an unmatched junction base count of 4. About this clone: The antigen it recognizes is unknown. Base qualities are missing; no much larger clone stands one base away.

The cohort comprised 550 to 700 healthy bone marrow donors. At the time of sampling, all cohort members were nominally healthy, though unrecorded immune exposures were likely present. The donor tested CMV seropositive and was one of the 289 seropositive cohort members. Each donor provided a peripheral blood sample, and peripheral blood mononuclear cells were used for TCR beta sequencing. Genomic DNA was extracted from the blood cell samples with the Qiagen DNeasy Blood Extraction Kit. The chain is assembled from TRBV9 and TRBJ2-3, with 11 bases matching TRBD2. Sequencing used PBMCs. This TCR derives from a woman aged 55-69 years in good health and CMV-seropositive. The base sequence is TGTGCCAGCAGCGTTAGCGGGGGGGCCGGAGATACGCAGTATTTT. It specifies CASSVSGGAGDTQYF.